This T cell receptor (beta chain) was captured in a study of blood T cell repertoires in COVID-19. Turning to the study itself: In each case, the material was cDNA or gDNA derived from T cells, B-cell-depleted T cells, or PBMCs.

Original processing methods: By means of reference gene primer amplification, nucleated cell counts were estimated. Using immunoSEQ multiplex PCR, the repertoire was profiled, and TCRdb retains in-frame clones only, with some absent. V, J and clone size are taken as reported in that table, and D and trimming were inferred from the DNA itself. Among 250,000 to 350,000 clones listed, about nine tenths were seen once. The CDR3 has 16 amino acids. The germline CDR1 and CDR2 sequences are SGHTA and FQGNSA. Trimming took 5 bases from V and 4 from J; bases not matched to a gene: 11. Patients from Seattle were sampled longitudinally, starting during active infection.

The chain carries TRBV7-2 and TRBJ2-1; 7 bases align to TRBD2. This clonotype originated in a woman aged 30 to 39 with COVID-19, enrolled during active disease. The sample consisted of peripheral blood. The CDR3 is CASSPPPSGPYNEQFF. The CDR3, as DNA: TGTGCCAGCAGCCCTCCCCCTAGCGGACCTTACAATGAGCAGTTCTTC.